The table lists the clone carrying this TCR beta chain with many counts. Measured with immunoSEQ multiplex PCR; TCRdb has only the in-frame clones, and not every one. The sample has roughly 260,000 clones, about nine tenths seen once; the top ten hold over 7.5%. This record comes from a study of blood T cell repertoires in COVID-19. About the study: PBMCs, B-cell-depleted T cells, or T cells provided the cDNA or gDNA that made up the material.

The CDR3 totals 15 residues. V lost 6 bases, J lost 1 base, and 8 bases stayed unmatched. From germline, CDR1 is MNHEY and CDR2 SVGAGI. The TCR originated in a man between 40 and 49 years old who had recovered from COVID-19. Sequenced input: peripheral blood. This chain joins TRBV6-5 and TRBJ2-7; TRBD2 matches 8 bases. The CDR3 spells CASSLSGTGSYEQYF. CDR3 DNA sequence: TGTGCCAGCAGCCTTAGCGGGACGGGGTCCTACGAGCAGTACTTC.